The source of this T cell receptor beta chain is a study of blood T cell repertoires in COVID-19. For the study at large: Both acute and convalescent COVID-19 samples were obtained from the United States, Italy and Spain. PBMCs, B-cell-depleted T cells, or T cells provided the cDNA or gDNA that made up the material.

As handled by the study authors: Cell counts per sample came from amplifying reference gene primers. The repertoire was sequenced with immunoSEQ multiplex PCR; TCRdb's copy has only in-frame clones and lacks some. Clone size and V and J calls were adopted from that table, with D and trimming inferred from the DNA. The sample holds about 230,000 clones, over 70% seen once. Germline V gene sequence: CDR1 LNHDA, CDR2 SQIVND (reference sequence). The CDR3 spans 16 residues. This clone has a single count. Mismatch with germline at one junction end may stem from a read error. The specimen was peripheral blood. This sequence was found in a woman older than 75 with acute or convalescent COVID-19. The chain uses TRBV19 and TRBJ1-5; the D gene is possibly TRBD1 (6 bases). Here the CDR3 DNA reads TGTGCCAGTAGTCCCAGGTTACGGGGGGGCAATCAGTCCCAGCATTTT. Encoded protein: CASSPRLRGGNQSQHF.